Listed below are T cell receptor beta chains from one sample, sequenced in a study of OX40 agonist ivuxolimab in advanced cancers. Produced via immunoSEQ multiplex PCR; TCRdb's table is partial and in-frame only. Among tens of thousands of clones listed, roughly 90% were seen once. Material: CD4+ or CD8+ T cells sorted from blood, obtained in a trial of the OX40 agonist ivuxolimab. The source is an adult with an advanced solid tumor such as melanoma, head and neck, liver or kidney cancer. Both conserved end residues are part of each CDR3. D genes are given only for firm matches. Some rows have no size entry. The others give once, few or many, or a class for an expanded clone.

d_call j_call clone_size v_call cdr3_nt cdr3_aa
. TRBJ1-2 once TRBV6-5 TGTGCCAGCAGTTACGGTTCGGGTTACTACACCTTC CASSYGSGYYTF
. TRBJ1-4 . TRBV7-9 TGTGCCAGCAGAAACAAGGATGAAAAACTGTTTTTT CASRNKDEKLFF
. TRBJ1-4 few TRBV19 TGTGCCAGTACAAGTCGGCCTAATGAAAAACTGTTTTTT CASTSRPNEKLFF
TRBD2 TRBJ2-7 . TRBV9 TGTGCCAGCAGCGCCGGGACTATGGGGGAGCAGTACTTC CASSAGTMGEQYF
. TRBJ2-7 once TRBV28 TGTGCCAGCAGTTTACAGGGGAGAGAGCAGTACTTC CASSLQGREQYF
. TRBJ1-1 . TRBV19 TGTGCCAGTACCCCCCGAGGTGGCAACAAACCGAACACTGAAGCTTTCTTT CASTPRGGNKPNTEAFF
. TRBJ1-6 . TRBV6-1 TGTGCCGGAAGAACCACAGGATTTGCTTCACCCCTCCACTTT CAGRTTGFASPLHF
. TRBJ2-6 . TRBV27 TGTGCCAGCAGACCTCGCGCCTCTGGGGCCAACGTCCTGACTTTC CASRPRASGANVLTF
. TRBJ1-2 . TRBV29-1 TGCAGCGCAGTACAGTTATCGTATGGCTACACCTTC CSAVQLSYGYTF
TRBD1 TRBJ1-2 . TRBV4-2 TGTGCCAGCAGCCAGCCCCAGGGGGGCCACTATGGCTACACCTTC CASSQPQGGHYGYTF
TRBD1 TRBJ1-1 . TRBV2 TGTGCCAGCAGTAAGGACAGGATGAACACTGAAGCTTTCTTT CASSKDRMNTEAFF
TRBD2 TRBJ2-1 . TRBV28 TGTGCCAGCAGGAGACCGGGACTAGCTTCGGATGAGCAGTTCTTC CASRRPGLASDEQFF
TRBD2 TRBJ2-7 . TRBV9 TGTGCCAGCAGCGTAGGGGATGTAATGGGGGGGGGCGAGCAGTACTTC CASSVGDVMGGGEQYF
. TRBJ2-1 . TRBV6-1 TGTGCCAGCCGCTGGGACTACAATGAGCAGTTCTTC CASRWDYNEQFF
. TRBJ2-2 . TRBV14 TGTGCCAGCAGCCAATTGGGACGGTCGAACACCGGGGAGCTGTTTTTT CASSQLGRSNTGELFF
. TRBJ1-2 . TRBV15 TGTGCCACCAGCGTAGAGAACTATGGCTACACCTTC CATSVENYGYTF
TRBD2 TRBJ2-2 . TRBV27 TGTGCCAGCAGGGTGGAGACTAGCGCGGCCGGGGAGCTGTTTTTT CASRVETSAAGELFF
TRBD1 TRBJ1-1 . TRBV12-5 TGTGCTAGTGGTTCGCGGACAGGGCCGTTTGAAGCTTTCTTT CASGSRTGPFEAFF
TRBD1 TRBJ1-2 . TRBV7-3 TGTGCCAGCAGCTTACAGGGACAGGGGGCGACGGAGGGCTACACCTTC CASSLQGQGATEGYTF
. TRBJ2-1 . TRBV5-1 TGCGCCAGCAGCTTGGGTTCCGGGCCCAGCTCCTACAATGAGCAGTTCTTC CASSLGSGPSSYNEQFF
TRBD2 TRBJ2-7 . TRBV7-2 TGTGCCAGCAGCTTAGAGGGAGGACTAGCGGGATTTTACGAGCAGTACTTC CASSLEGGLAGFYEQYF
. TRBJ1-1 few TRBV10-1 TGCGCCAGCAGTGGGGGGAACACTGAAGCTTTCTTT CASSGGNTEAFF
TRBD1 TRBJ2-3 . TRBV7-8 TGTGCCAGCAGCCCACAGGGGCAGGGGACAGATACGCAGTATTTT CASSPQGQGTDTQYF
TRBD2 TRBJ2-5 . TRBV9 TGTGCCAGCGGGAGCGGGAGCCGGGAGACCCAGTACTTC CASGSGSRETQYF
. TRBJ1-2 . TRBV18 TGTGCCAGCGCCCCGGGAGGAGACTATGGCTACACCTTC CASAPGGDYGYTF
. TRBJ2-3 . TRBV29-1 TGCAGCGTTGGTCCCACAGATACGCAGTATTTT CSVGPTDTQYF
. TRBJ2-5 . TRBV7-3 TGTGCCAGCAGCTTATGGGGAGGACAAGAGACCCAGTACTTC CASSLWGGQETQYF
. TRBJ2-7 few TRBV6-1 TGTGCCAGCAGTGAAGCGTGGATTTCGTTCGGCGAGCAGTACTTC CASSEAWISFGEQYF
. TRBJ2-1 . TRBV5-1 TGCGCCAGCAGCCGGAGTACTATGGGGCGCTCCTACAATGAGCAGTTCTTC CASSRSTMGRSYNEQFF
. TRBJ2-2 . TRBV14 TGTGCCAGCAGCCAAGATAGGGGTTTCCCCGGGGAGCTGTTTTTT CASSQDRGFPGELFF
TRBD2 TRBJ2-1 . TRBV5-6 TGTGCCAGCAGCTCCTTTGGACTAGAAGGCGATGAGCAGTTCTTC CASSSFGLEGDEQFF
TRBD1 TRBJ1-5 . TRBV7-9 TGTGCCAGCAGCGTGGGACAGGGGAGCAATCAGCCCCAGCATTTT CASSVGQGSNQPQHF
TRBD1 TRBJ2-4 . TRBV4-2 TGTGCCAGCAGCCTTCAAGGTCAGGGGGCAAACATTCAGTACTTC CASSLQGQGANIQYF
. TRBJ1-4 . TRBV11-2 TGTGCCAGCAGCTTAGAAGGGTCGTGGGTCGCCGGAGCAGCTAATGAAAAACTGTTTTTT CASSLEGSWVAGAANEKLFF
. TRBJ1-1 . TRBV29-1 TGCAGCGTTGACGGGCCTGAAGCTTTCTTT CSVDGPEAFF
. TRBJ1-5 . TRBV27 TGTGCCAGCAGTCGAGGTGCCATCGGGAGAGAGCCCCAGCATTTT CASSRGAIGREPQHF
TRBD1 TRBJ2-2 . TRBV7-9 TGTGCCAGCAGCCGCGGGACAGGGGTGAACACCGGGGAGCTGTTTTTT CASSRGTGVNTGELFF
. TRBJ2-7 . TRBV6-1 TGTGCCAGCAAGGGGGCCAGCGGGAGTGCCTACGAGCAGTACTTC CASKGASGSAYEQYF
. TRBJ2-3 . TRBV27 TGTGCCAGCAGCCCCTCAGGGGCAGATACGCAGTATTTT CASSPSGADTQYF
TRBD1 TRBJ2-5 . TRBV30 TGTGCCTGGAGTGGGACAGGGGAGACCCAGTACTTC CAWSGTGETQYF
TRBD1 TRBJ1-4 . TRBV5-1 TGCGCCAGCAGCCCGGGACAGGGTAATGAAAAACTGTTTTTT CASSPGQGNEKLFF
. TRBJ2-5 . TRBV19 TGTGCCAGTAGTGGGGGTAGGAGCCAAGAGACCCAGTACTTC CASSGGRSQETQYF
. TRBJ2-7 . TRBV15 TGTGCCACCAGCAGAGATGTAGGACTCTACGAGCAGTACTTC CATSRDVGLYEQYF
. TRBJ2-7 . TRBV28 TGTGCCAGCAACTCCGTGGGGATCTACGAGCAGTACTTC CASNSVGIYEQYF
. TRBJ2-7 once TRBV5-6 TGTGCCAGCAGCCAGGAGGGGGTTTGGGTGTACGAGCAGTACTTC CASSQEGVWVYEQYF
TRBD1 TRBJ2-7 . TRBV2 TGTGCCAGCACCTTGGGACAGGGGGCAGAGCAGTACTTC CASTLGQGAEQYF
TRBD1 TRBJ2-2 few TRBV2 TGTGCCAGCAGTACGGGACAGGGGGACACCGGGGAGCTGTTTTTT CASSTGQGDTGELFF
. TRBJ2-2 . TRBV9 TGTGCCAGCAGCCCGCGGACTGTGAACACCGGGGAGCTGTTTTTT CASSPRTVNTGELFF
. TRBJ2-3 . TRBV6-6 TGTGCCAGCAGTTATCCAGACGGAGCTAGCACAGATACGCAGTATTTT CASSYPDGASTDTQYF
. TRBJ1-2 . TRBV19 TGTGCCAGTAGTATAGGAAACAATAACTATGGCTACACCTTC CASSIGNNNYGYTF
TRBD2 TRBJ2-2 once TRBV9 TGTGCCAGCAGCGTAGCTGTCGGGGGGGCCGGGGAGCTGTTTTTT CASSVAVGGAGELFF
. TRBJ1-5 . TRBV28 TGTGCCAGCAGTGAGGGGAATCAGCCCCAGCATTTT CASSEGNQPQHF
. TRBJ2-2 . TRBV19 TGTGCCAGTAGTATGGGACCGAACACCGGGGAGCTGTTTTTT CASSMGPNTGELFF
. TRBJ2-1 . TRBV25-1 TGTGCCAGCAGTGGAGCTAAAGACGACCGGTCCTACAATGAGCAGTTCTTC CASSGAKDDRSYNEQFF
. TRBJ1-2 few TRBV5-5 TGTGCCAGCAGCTTGAACTGGGGCGATGGCTACACCTTC CASSLNWGDGYTF